This record concerns one T cell receptor beta chain sequence. This clone was observed once. Its target antigen remains unknown. No base quality information exists; no much larger clone differs at one position. This specimen comes from a study of control samples from healthy donors and cancer patients (dated by TCRdb to the early 2020s). Its CDR3 holds 12 amino acids, cysteine through phenylalanine. Just the 36-base CDR3 DNA is kept, in frame starting at base 1. Germline trimming amounts to 4 bases on V and 11 bases on J, with 2 as the count of junction bases outside the gene matches. The library relied on the immunoSEQ multiplex PCR assay. The immuneACCESS repertoire file appears here via TCRdb, limited to in-frame rearrangements. These files lack a portion of the clones; in checked studies, under half of the deficit traces to unresolved V genes, and the cause of the others is not known. The sample data list approximately 140,000 clones, and roughly 90% of these were observed just once. Jointly, the top ten make up about 7.9% of the sample.

The rearrangement combines TRBV12-3 or TRBV12-4 with TRBJ1-6; 7 bases in the middle match TRBD1. The TCR originated in a man in his fifties or sixties with head and neck cancer. The specimen was PBMCs. The sequenced DNA is TGTGCCAGCAGTTCACAGGGGCCACCCCTCCACTTT. This is translated as CASSSQGPPLHF.